This TCR beta chain appears in the sequencing data of a study of blood T cell repertoires in COVID-19 (dated by TCRdb to about 2020). A note on the overall study: The collaborator samples originated in the United States, Italy and Spain and spanned the acute and convalescent phases of COVID-19. The repertoires were released in a freely available public database intended as a resource for research on the immune response to SARS-CoV-2. Nearly every sample came with metadata listing a de-identified subject ID, COVID-19 status, age in years and sex. Where available, HLA class I and class II types were obtained from metadata supplied by the sample provider rather than from assay-based typing. The dataset comprised deeply sampled blood TCRbeta repertoires from subjects exposed to, actively infected with, or recovered from COVID-19. The samples were drawn from two sources: the first 160 participants of the ongoing ImmuneRACE study, and about 1,300 subjects contributed by 6 global collaborators. The prospective study material was composed of cDNA or gDNA derived from T cells, B-cell-depleted T cells, or PBMCs. The study at large found these results: The amount of clinical and demographic metadata varied by source and participant and was provided uncurated.

V drops 2 bases and J drops 3 bases, leaving 11 bases in between. From the germline V gene, CDR1 is LGHNA and CDR2 is YSLEER. The CDR3 holds 15 amino acids from the cysteine to the phenylalanine. Only the CDR3 DNA is retained, 45 bases long and in frame from the first base. The immunoSEQ Assay, a bias-controlled multiplex PCR, was used to amplify TCRbeta CDR3 regions from genomic DNA. The paper's processing steps were these. Within the assay, amplification of reference gene primers was used to estimate how many nucleated cells each sample contained. Sequence reads were collapsed and filtered to measure the absolute abundance of every unique TCRbeta CDR3 rearrangement. Productive Simpson clonality was computed per sample as the square root of Simpson's diversity index over productive rearrangements. Entries here come from immuneACCESS through TCRdb and include only in-frame sequences with V and J called. Some clones fail to appear in such tables; in the studies checked, an unresolved V gene covers under half of the shortfall, and the cause of the remainder is unknown. The D gene and trimming were derived from the DNA, and the V and J assignments and clone size from that table. In all, the sample holds over 75,000 clones, and about three quarters of those were seen once. About 8.7% of the sample is taken by the ten largest.

A second Seattle source provided samples from volunteer blood donors who had recovered from COVID-19. The collaborating institutions used their own protocols to collect whole blood in K2EDTA tubes. For TCRbeta analysis, collaborator samples were shipped as frozen whole blood, as isolated PBMCs, or as DNA extracted from either sample type. This clone turned up a few times. Its antigen is still unknown. Per-base qualities were not stored, and no clone one base away is much larger. This TCR came from a man aged 45-65 years who had recovered from COVID-19. The chain employs TRBV4-3 and TRBJ1-3, and perhaps TRBD1 as D gene, on 5 matching bases. The source material was peripheral blood. The DNA reads as follows: TGCGCCAGCAGCCAAAAGCGGGGGGGTGGAAACACCATATATTTT. Its amino acids are CASSQKRGGGNTIYF.